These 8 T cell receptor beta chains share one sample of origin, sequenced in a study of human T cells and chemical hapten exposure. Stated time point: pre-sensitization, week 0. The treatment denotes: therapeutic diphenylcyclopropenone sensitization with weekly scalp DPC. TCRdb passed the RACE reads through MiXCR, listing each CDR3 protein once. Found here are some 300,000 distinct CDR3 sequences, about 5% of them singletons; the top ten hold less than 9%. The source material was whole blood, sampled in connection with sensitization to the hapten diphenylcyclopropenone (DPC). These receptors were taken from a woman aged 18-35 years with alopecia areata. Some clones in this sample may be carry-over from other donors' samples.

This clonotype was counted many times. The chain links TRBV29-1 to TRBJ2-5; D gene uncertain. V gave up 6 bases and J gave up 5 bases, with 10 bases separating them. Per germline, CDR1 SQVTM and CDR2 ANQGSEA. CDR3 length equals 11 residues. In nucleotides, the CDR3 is TGCAGCGTCGACCACAGCGAGACCCAGTACTTC. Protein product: CSVDHSETQYF.

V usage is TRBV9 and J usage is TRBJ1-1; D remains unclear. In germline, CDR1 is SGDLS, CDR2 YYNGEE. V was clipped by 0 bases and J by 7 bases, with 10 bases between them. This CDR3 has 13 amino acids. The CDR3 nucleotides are TGTGCCAGCAGCGTAGGTTCACATCATGAAGCTTTCTTT. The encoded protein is CASSVGSHHEAFF.

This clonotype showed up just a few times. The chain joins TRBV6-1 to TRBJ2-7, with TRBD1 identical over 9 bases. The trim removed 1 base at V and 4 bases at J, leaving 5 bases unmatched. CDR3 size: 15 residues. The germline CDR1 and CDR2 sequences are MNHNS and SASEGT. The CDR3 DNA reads TGTGCCAGCAGTGAAGGGCTGGGACAGGGATACGAGCAGTACTTC. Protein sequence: CASSEGLGQGYEQYF.

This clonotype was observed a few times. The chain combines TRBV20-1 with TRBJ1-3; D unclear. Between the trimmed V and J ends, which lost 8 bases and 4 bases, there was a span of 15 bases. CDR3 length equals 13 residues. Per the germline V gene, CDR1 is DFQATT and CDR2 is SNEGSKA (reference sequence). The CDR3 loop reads CSYLGGGGNTIYF. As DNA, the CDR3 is TGCAGTTATTTAGGAGGTGGGGGAAACACCATATATTTT.

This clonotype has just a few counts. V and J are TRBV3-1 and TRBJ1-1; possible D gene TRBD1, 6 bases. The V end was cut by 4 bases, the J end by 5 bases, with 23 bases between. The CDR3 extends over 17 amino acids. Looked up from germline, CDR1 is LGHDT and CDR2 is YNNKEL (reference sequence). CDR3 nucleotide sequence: TGTGCCAGCAGCCTTCGGGTCCGTTCGGGGGCCGTTACTGAAGCTTTCTTT. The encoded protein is CASSLRVRSGAVTEAFF.

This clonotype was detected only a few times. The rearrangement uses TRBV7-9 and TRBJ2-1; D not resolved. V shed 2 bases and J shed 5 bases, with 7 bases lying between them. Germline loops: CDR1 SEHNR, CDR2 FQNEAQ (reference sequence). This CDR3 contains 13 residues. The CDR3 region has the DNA TGTGCCAGCAGCTTAACCAGAAACAATGAGCAGTTCTTC. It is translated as CASSLTRNNEQFF.

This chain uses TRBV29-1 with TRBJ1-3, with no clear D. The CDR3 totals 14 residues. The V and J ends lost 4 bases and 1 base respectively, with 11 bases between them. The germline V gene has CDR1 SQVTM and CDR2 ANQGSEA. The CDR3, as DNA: TGCAGCGTTGGAGGACCGGAGTCTGGAAACACCATATATTTT. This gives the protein CSVGGPESGNTIYF. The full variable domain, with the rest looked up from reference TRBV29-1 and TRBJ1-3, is SAVISQKPSRDICQRGTSLTIQCQVDSQVTMMFWYRQQPGQSLTLIATANQGSEATYESGFVIDKFPISRPNLTFSTLTVSNMSPEDSSIYLCSVGGPESGNTIYFGEGSWLTVV.

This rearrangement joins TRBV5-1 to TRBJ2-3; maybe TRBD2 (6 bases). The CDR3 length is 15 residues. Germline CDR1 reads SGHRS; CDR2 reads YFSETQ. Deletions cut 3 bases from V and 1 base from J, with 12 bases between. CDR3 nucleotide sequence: TGCGCCAGCAGCTCGGGGCGGGGCGGCACAGATACGCAGTATTTT. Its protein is CASSSGRGGTDTQYF.